The rows below give T cell receptor beta chains drawn from one sample of a study of CD8 T cells in ankylosing spondylitis. MiXCR was run by TCRdb on the 5' RACE reads, yielding one entry per CDR3 protein. The data hold a few hundred thousand distinct CDR3 sequences, with 20% observed a single time. Sequencing input: blood, either unsorted or a sorted T cell fraction (not recorded which). The receptors come from a male donor with ankylosing spondylitis or in good health (not recorded which). Both conserved end residues are part of each CDR3. D genes are given only for firm matches. Clone size is given for some rows only: seen once, a few or many times, or a class if the clone is expanded.

J | size | D | V | CDR3 | DNA
TRBJ2-5 | few | - | TRBV20-1 | CSFEPPGRASYREETQYF | TGCAGTTTTGAACCTCCCGGCCGGGCCTCCTACCGGGAAGAGACCCAGTACTTC
TRBJ2-5 | few | - | TRBV5-6 | CASSSWSGLGETQYF | TGTGCCAGCAGCTCGTGGTCGGGACTGGGGGAGACCCAGTACTTC
TRBJ1-1 | few | TRBD1 | TRBV20-1 | CSAWDRENTEAFF | TGCAGTGCTTGGGACAGGGAGAACACTGAAGCTTTCTTT
TRBJ2-7 | few | TRBD1 | TRBV5-6 | CASSLAHRGDYEQYF | TGTGCCAGCAGCTTGGCCCACAGGGGGGACTACGAGCAGTACTTC
TRBJ1-1 | - | TRBD1 | TRBV12-3/TRBV12-4 | CASSLGTGHTEAFF | TGTGCCAGCAGCCTCGGGACAGGCCACACTGAAGCTTTCTTT
TRBJ2-7 | - | TRBD1 | TRBV30 | CACLRTGTYYEQYF | TGTGCCTGCCTAAGGACAGGGACTTATTACGAGCAGTACTTC
TRBJ2-3 | few | TRBD2 | TRBV7-3 | CASSLFGTNNPDTQYF | TGTGCCAGCAGCTTATTCGGGACTAATAACCCAGATACGCAGTATTTT
TRBJ2-7 | - | TRBD2 | TRBV12-3/TRBV12-4 | CASSSTGGDYEQYF | TGTGCCAGCAGTTCCACGGGGGGGGATTACGAGCAGTACTTC
TRBJ2-7 | - | TRBD1 | TRBV15 | CATSGTVSYEQYF | TGTGCCACCAGCGGGACAGTTTCCTACGAGCAGTACTTC
TRBJ1-6 | few | - | TRBV6-5 | CASSYGQPSNSPLHF | TGTGCCAGCAGTTACGGACAGCCTTCTAATTCACCCCTCCACTTT
TRBJ2-3 | - | TRBD2 | TRBV12-3/TRBV12-4 | CASTAAGDPAIDTQYF | TGTGCCAGCACTGCCGCGGGGGACCCTGCAATAGATACGCAGTATTTT
TRBJ2-3 | few | - | TRBV6-6 | CASSRGNTDTQYF | TGTGCCAGCAGTCGGGGGAACACAGATACGCAGTATTTT
TRBJ2-7 | few | - | TRBV28 | CASSLLAGSSYEQYF | TGTGCCAGCAGTTTATTGGCGGGGAGCTCCTACGAGCAGTACTTC
TRBJ2-1 | - | - | TRBV12-3/TRBV12-4 | CASSFLAGYGNEQFF | TGTGCCAGCAGTTTTTTGGCTGGGTATGGCAATGAGCAGTTCTTC
TRBJ2-3 | few | TRBD1 | TRBV12-3/TRBV12-4 | CASSDHWTGDEGDTQYF | TGTGCCAGCAGCGACCATTGGACAGGGGACGAGGGGGATACGCAGTATTTT
TRBJ1-2 | few | - | TRBV12-3/TRBV12-4 | CASSPKIRHGYTF | TGTGCCAGCAGTCCCAAGATAAGGCATGGCTACACCTTC
TRBJ2-2 | few | - | TRBV12-3/TRBV12-4 | CASTYGGTGELFF | TGTGCCAGTACCTATGGAGGGACCGGGGAGCTGTTTTTT
TRBJ1-1 | - | TRBD1 | TRBV20-1 | CSALAGTGPRGMNTEAFF | TGCAGTGCACTCGCCGGGACAGGACCCCGGGGGATGAACACTGAAGCTTTCTTT
TRBJ2-1 | - | - | TRBV3-1 | CASSPTGTGRNEQFF | TGTGCCAGCAGCCCCACCGGGACGGGCAGGAATGAGCAGTTCTTC
TRBJ2-1 | few | TRBD1 | TRBV19 | CAGGGTGGNEQFF | TGTGCCGGAGGGGGGACAGGCGGCAATGAGCAGTTCTTC
TRBJ2-1 | - | - | TRBV28 | CASSLGPPPNEQFF | TGTGCCAGCAGTTTAGGTCCACCCCCCAATGAGCAGTTCTTC
TRBJ2-1 | many | TRBD1 | TRBV12-3/TRBV12-4 | CASTQGASVNEQFF | TGTGCCAGCACTCAGGGGGCATCAGTGAATGAGCAGTTCTTC
TRBJ2-5 | few | - | TRBV3-1 | CASSQENPTGIETQYF | TGTGCCAGCAGCCAAGAAAACCCAACAGGGATAGAGACCCAGTACTTC